This passage covers 32 T cell receptor beta chains from one sample sequenced in a study of T cell repertoires in cytomegalovirus infection. Their antigen targets remain unknown. TCRdb called the reads again in MiXCR, with one record for every CDR3 protein. This table holds hundreds of thousands of distinct CDR3 sequences, just under 30% found once. The sequences come from cultured PBMCs, collected from culture after CMV antigen stimulation. These TCRs come from a human donor in good health (CMV status not recorded). Some clones in this sample may be carry-over from other donors' samples.

This clonotype was observed a few times. J is TRBJ2-7 and V is TRBV6-8, with D possibly TRBD2 on 6 matching bases. This CDR3 spans 16 amino acids. From germline, CDR1 is MNHGY and CDR2 SAAAGT. Deletions cut 6 bases from V and 4 bases from J, with 22 bases between. The CDR3 DNA follows: TGTGCCAGCAGCGTCCCCCAGGGTGGCGGGGTATACGAGCAGTACTTC. Translating it yields CASSVPQGGGVYEQYF.

V usage is TRBV19 and J usage is TRBJ1-5, with D maybe TRBD1 (6 bases). V lost 6 bases and J lost 5, with 11 bases in between. CDR3 length equals 13 residues. CDR1 and CDR2 (germline): LNHDA, SQIVND (reference sequence). CDR3 DNA sequence: TGTGCCAGTAGGGACAGCCTTGATCAGCCCCAGCATTTT. This gives the protein CASRDSLDQPQHF.

The chain joins TRBV11-2 to TRBJ1-1, with TRBD1 identical over 10 bases. The V segment lost 0 bases and the J segment 4 bases; nucleotides outside the gene matches: 5. Germline assignment: CDR1 SGHAT and CDR2 FQNNGV. The CDR3 covers 16 residues. The DNA of the CDR3 is TGTGCCAGCAGCTTAGATATAGGACAGGGGGTCACTGAAGCTTTCTTT. Its translation: CASSLDIGQGVTEAFF.

The CDR3 DNA sequence: TGCAGTGCTAGAGAGTGGGGGGGGGCGAGCACAGATACGCAGTATTTT. It yields the protein CSAREWGGASTDTQYF. This chain links TRBV20-1 with TRBJ2-3, with TRBD2 as a possible D gene (7 bases). The CDR3 totals 16 residues. The germline gives CDR1 DFQATT, CDR2 SNEGSKA (reference sequence). V lost 0 bases and J lost 0, with 13 bases in between.

In its sample, this clonotype was seen a few times. The chain's CDR3 is CSASWDGTSRPNEQFF. The CDR3 nucleotides read TGCAGTGCCTCCTGGGACGGGACTAGCCGGCCCAATGAGCAGTTCTTC. The chain uses TRBV20-1 and TRBJ2-1, with 9 bases that match TRBD2. Germline trimming cut 6 bases from V and 6 bases from J; bases unmatched to any gene: 15. Per germline, CDR1 DFQATT and CDR2 SNEGSKA (reference sequence). The CDR3 length is 16 residues.

This clonotype has only a few counts. The chain employs TRBV7-6 and TRBJ1-6; D unclear. This CDR3 has 16 amino acids. The V gene's germline CDR1 is SGHVS and CDR2 FNYEAQ. V dropped 3 bases and J dropped 7 bases, with 16 bases sitting between them. CDR3 region: CASSFLDGDLNSPLHF. DNA of the CDR3: TGTGCCAGCAGCTTCTTGGACGGAGATCTCAATTCACCCCTCCACTTT.

This clonotype was seen ten or more times. The rearrangement joins TRBV7-2 to TRBJ2-3; 8 nucleotides match TRBD2. The trim removed 1 base at V and 4 bases at J, leaving 10 bases unmatched. Per the germline V gene, CDR1 is SGHTA and CDR2 is FQGNSA. CDR3 size: 17 residues. In DNA form, the CDR3 reads TGTGCCAGCAGCTTAGGATTTGCGGGAGGATTCGCAGATACGCAGTATTTT. This codes for CASSLGFAGGFADTQYF.

Notes on this clonotype: Given a much more abundant clone one base away, this may be a read error. This chain uses TRBV6-8 with TRBJ1-3, with D possibly matching TRBD1 (5 bases). Germline-derived CDR1 and CDR2 are MNHGY and SAAAGT. The CDR3 has 15 amino acids. V was clipped by 3 bases and J by 4 bases, with 13 bases between them. The CDR3 loop is CASSYRTTGGNTIYF. Here the CDR3 DNA reads TGTGCCAGCAGTTATAGGACAACCGGAGGAAACACCATATATTTT.

The chain recombines TRBV27 with TRBJ2-1; no firm D call. Germline values: CDR1 MNHEY, CDR2 SMNVEV (reference sequence). This CDR3 contains 16 residues. Trimming shortened V by 7 bases and J by 5 bases, and 21 bases separated the two germline ends. The CDR3 reads CASTKGFERRHNEQFF. CDR3 bases: TGTGCCAGCACCAAAGGCTTCGAACGGCGCCACAATGAGCAGTTCTTC.

This clonotype was recorded a few times. This chain joins TRBV4-2 and TRBJ2-5; D possibly uses TRBD1 or TRBD2 (5 bases each). V lost 0 bases and J 4 bases, leaving 9 bases between the germline ends. The CDR3 contains 14 residues. Germline V lookup: CDR1 LGHNA, CDR2 YNFKEQ. CDR3 residues: CASSQDGGSETQYF. CDR3 DNA sequence: TGTGCCAGCAGCCAAGATGGGGGATCAGAGACCCAGTACTTC.

The chain is built from TRBV29-1 and TRBJ1-2; D not certain. Germline CDR1 reads SQVTM; CDR2 reads ANQGSEA. The CDR3 is made up of 11 amino acids. V was cut by 7 bases and J by 0 bases, with 6 bases left in between. CDR3 residues: CSAGANYGYTF. CDR3 coding DNA: TGCAGCGCCGGTGCTAACTATGGCTACACCTTC.

The gene calls are TRBV6-6 and TRBJ2-7; D not resolved. This CDR3 region has 12 residues. Germline V gene lookup returns CDR1 MNHNY and CDR2 SVGAGI (reference sequence). V lost 6 bases and J 3 bases, leaving 9 bases between the germline ends. DNA of the CDR3: TGTGCCAGCAGCCTAGTCGTCTACGAGCAGTACTTC. It is translated as CASSLVVYEQYF.

The rearrangement uses TRBV7-9 and TRBJ1-2; D may be TRBD1 (6 bases). CDR1 is SEHNR and CDR2 is FQNEAQ in the germline V gene (reference sequence). The CDR3 loop spans 16 amino acids. Trimming shortened V by 1 base and J by 4 bases, and 16 bases separated the two germline ends. In DNA, the CDR3 is TGTGCCAGCAGCTTAGTCCGTGGAATAGGGGGCTATGGCTACACCTTC. Translating gives CASSLVRGIGGYGYTF.

This clonotype appeared many times. V is TRBV7-6 and J is TRBJ1-3, with D possibly matching TRBD1 (5 bases). V lost 4 bases, J lost 2 bases, and 12 bases lay in between. CDR1 and CDR2 (germline): SGHVS, FNYEAQ. The CDR3 covers 15 residues. CDR3 residues: CASSYAGTAGNTIYF. CDR3 nucleotide sequence: TGTGCCAGCAGCTATGCCGGGACGGCTGGAAACACCATATATTTT.

V usage is TRBV7-4 and J usage is TRBJ2-5, with a tentative D call TRBD2 (5 bases). This CDR3 is 15 amino acids long. Germline values: CDR1 SGHVT, CDR2 SQSDAQ. Trimming took off 5 bases at V and 8 bases at J, with 21 bases between the two ends. CDR3: CASSPPGDSAGTQYF. CDR3 bases: TGTGCCAGCAGCCCCCCAGGCGACTCCGCGGGTACCCAGTACTTC. The whole variable domain, remainder taken from reference TRBV7-4 and TRBJ2-5, is GAGVSQSPRYKVAKRGRDVALRCDSISGHVTLYWYRQTLGQGSEVLTYSQSDAQRDKSGRPSGRFSAERPERSVSTLKIQRTEQGDSAVYLCASSPPGDSAGTQYFGPGTRLLVL.

This clonotype was seen many times. The chain couples TRBV3-1 to TRBJ2-7; D not certain. V dropped 3 bases and J dropped 3 bases, with 9 bases sitting between them. Germline loops: CDR1 LGHDT, CDR2 YNNKEL (reference sequence). The CDR3 length is 13 residues. CDR3 nucleotide sequence: TGTGCCAGCAGCCAGGGTGTTGGCTACGAGCAGTACTTC. The encoded protein is CASSQGVGYEQYF.

This clonotype came up many times. V and J are TRBV12-3 or TRBV12-4 and TRBJ1-2, with D perhaps TRBD1 (6 bases). Trimming cost V 5 bases and J 4 bases, with 17 bases left between them. This CDR3 region has 15 residues. The CDR3 nucleotides are TGTGCCAGCAGTCCCGGCAACAGGGACGGCTATGGCTACACCTTC. Translated: CASSPGNRDGYGYTF.

The rearrangement links TRBV27 to TRBJ1-5; tentative D call: TRBD1 (6 bases). Germline V gene lookup returns CDR1 MNHEY and CDR2 SMNVEV (reference sequence). The CDR3 sequence is 16 residues long. The V gene lost 4 bases and the J gene lost 3 bases, with 16 bases spanning the gap. In nucleotides, the CDR3 is TGTGCCAGCAGTTGGGGGGGGGGCGGAAACAATCAGCCCCAGCATTTT. It yields the protein CASSWGGGGNNQPQHF.

This clonotype came up many times. This chain uses TRBV5-1 with TRBJ1-2; D is perhaps TRBD1 (5 bases). This CDR3 is built from 14 residues. With 7 bases removed from V and 4 bases from J, the gap between germline ends came to 17 bases. Germline V gives CDR1 SGHRS, CDR2 YFSETQ. The CDR3 region is CASGFGDGAYGYTF. CDR3 sequence (DNA): TGCGCCAGCGGTTTTGGAGACGGGGCCTATGGCTACACCTTC.

The chain recombines TRBV2 with TRBJ2-5, with D tentatively TRBD1 or TRBD2 (5 bases each). The V gene's germline CDR1 is SNHLY and CDR2 FYNNEI. The CDR3 covers 15 residues. Trimming stripped 9 bases from V and 2 bases from J, with 19 bases between. CDR3 nucleotide sequence: TGTGCCAGTAAACGGGACGGTGTGCAACAAGAGACCCAGTACTTC. This encodes CASKRDGVQQETQYF.

V usage is TRBV6-1 and J usage is TRBJ1-1, with 9 positions matching TRBD1. With V trimmed by 5 bases and J by 5 bases, 6 bases remained unmatched. Germline V gene data show CDR1 as MNHNS and CDR2 as SASEGT. The CDR3 runs 14 residues. CDR3 protein: CASSSDRGGTEAFF. The CDR3 DNA sequence: TGTGCCAGCAGTTCGGACAGGGGTGGAACTGAAGCTTTCTTT.

The count of this clonotype is one. An end of the junction does not agree with germline; a read error may underlie this. The chain carries TRBV4-1 and TRBJ1-5; D unresolved. Germline V gene lookup returns CDR1 MGHRA and CDR2 YSYEKL. The CDR3 is made up of 13 amino acids. CDR3: CASSQEIGQPQHF. Here the CDR3 DNA reads TGTGCCAGCAGCCAAGAAATAGGACAGCCCCAGCATTTT.

This clonotype has a count of ten or more. The rearrangement links TRBV12-3 or TRBV12-4 to TRBJ2-7; D not certain. The V gene lost 7 bases and the J gene lost 7 bases, with 20 bases spanning the gap. The CDR3 consists of 14 residues. This CDR3 is CASTPSGPTREQYF. CDR3 coding DNA: TGTGCCAGCACCCCCTCTGGACCCACACGGGAGCAGTACTTC.

This clonotype was seen a few times. The V gene is TRBV7-6, the J gene TRBJ2-5; 7 positions agree with TRBD1. The germline V gene encodes CDR1 SGHVS and CDR2 FNYEAQ. This CDR3 spans 14 amino acids. The V gene end was trimmed by 5 bases and the J gene end by 5 bases; junction bases not matched to a gene: 8. The CDR3 spells CASSRTTGLETQYF. CDR3 sequence (DNA): TGTGCCAGCAGCCGAACGACAGGGTTGGAGACCCAGTACTTC. The whole variable domain, remainder taken from reference TRBV7-6 and TRBJ2-5, is GAGVSQSPRYKVTKRGQDVALRCDPISGHVSLYWYRQALGQGPEFLTYFNYEAQQDKSGLPNDRFSAERPEGSISTLTIQRTEQRDSAMYRCASSRTTGLETQYFGPGTRLLVL.

A few counts support this clonotype. V usage is TRBV10-3 and J usage is TRBJ1-1, with 7 nucleotides matching TRBD1. V trimming: 2 bases; J trimming: 6 bases; junction bases outside the gene matches: 3. The CDR3 has 13 amino acids. Germline CDR1 and CDR2: ENHRY and SYGVKD. The CDR3 region has the DNA TGTGCCATCAGTGAGACAGGGGTCTCTGAAGCTTTCTTT. It encodes CAISETGVSEAFF.

There are a few counts of this clonotype. This chain joins TRBV18 and TRBJ2-1; D unclear. The CDR3 runs to 11 residues. V was clipped by 5 bases and J by 5 bases, with 4 bases between them. The germline V gene has CDR1 KGHSH and CDR2 LQKENI. CDR3 amino acids: CASSVNNEQFF. CDR3 in DNA: TGTGCCAGCTCAGTAAACAATGAGCAGTTCTTC. The full variable domain, completed using reference TRBV18 and TRBJ2-1, is NAGVMQNPRHLVRRRGQEARLRCSPMKGHSHVYWYRQLPEEGLKFMVYLQKENIIDESGMPKERFSAEFPKEGPSILRIQQVVRGDSAAYFCASSVNNEQFFGPGTRLTVL.

The chain links TRBV7-9 to TRBJ1-6; D is perhaps TRBD1 (6 bases). The CDR3 has 13 amino acids. Trimming took 5 bases from V and 9 from J, leaving 11 bases between them. CDR1 and CDR2 (germline): SEHNR, FQNEAQ (reference sequence). CDR3 protein: CASSRGPSSPLHF. The CDR3 bases are TGTGCCAGCAGCCGGGGGCCCAGTTCACCCCTCCACTTT.

The V and J genes are TRBV20-1 and TRBJ1-1; 7 bases match TRBD1. Germline V lookup: CDR1 DFQATT, CDR2 SNEGSKA (reference sequence). CDR3 length equals 13 residues. V shed 6 bases and J 2 bases; nucleotides not matched to a gene: 6. The CDR3: CSAGGQQNTEAFF. The CDR3 coding sequence is TGCAGTGCCGGGGGACAGCAAAACACTGAAGCTTTCTTT.

This sequence joins TRBV23-1 and TRBJ2-3, with 8 bases that match TRBD2. TRBV23-1 is reported as an ORF; its role is uncertain. Unmatched junction bases numbered 7, after V lost 7 bases and J lost 7 bases. The CDR3 totals 13 residues. CDR3 in amino acids: CASTLGGGNTQYF. DNA for the CDR3: TGCGCCAGCACCCTCGGGGGGGGGAATACGCAGTATTTT.

The chain carries TRBV19 and TRBJ2-7; maybe TRBD1 (6 bases). Per the germline V gene, CDR1 is LNHDA and CDR2 is SQIVND (reference sequence). Trimming stripped 5 bases from V and 3 bases from J, with 11 bases between. The CDR3 covers 13 residues. The CDR3 nucleotides read TGTGCCAGTAGTCGGGACATAAACTACGAGCAGTACTTC. As protein: CASSRDINYEQYF.

The J gene is TRBJ1-2, the V gene TRBV19, with D possibly TRBD1 on 5 matching bases. The germline V gene encodes CDR1 LNHDA and CDR2 SQIVND (reference sequence). The V end lost 7 bases, the J end lost 2 bases, and 14 bases lay between the germline ends. The CDR3 contains 14 residues. Here the CDR3 DNA reads TGTGCCAGTACCGACAGCGTATGGAACTATGGCTACACCTTC. This encodes CASTDSVWNYGYTF. The full variable domain, rest sourced from reference TRBV19 and TRBJ1-2, is DGGITQSPKYLFRKEGQNVTLSCEQNLNHDAMYWYRQDPGQGLRLIYYSQIVNDFQKGDIAEGYSVSREKKESFPLTVTSAQKNPTAFYLCASTDSVWNYGYTFGSGTRLTVV.

This CDR3 reads CASSPRASGDNEQFF. The CDR3 nucleotides read TGTGCCAGCAGCCCCCGGGCTAGCGGGGACAATGAGCAGTTCTTC. The rearrangement joins TRBV7-9 to TRBJ2-1, with 9 bases that match TRBD2. CDR1 is SEHNR and CDR2 is FQNEAQ in the germline V gene (reference sequence). This CDR3 region has 15 residues. After removal of 5 bases from V and 5 bases from J, the junction contained 7 bases not matched to a gene.